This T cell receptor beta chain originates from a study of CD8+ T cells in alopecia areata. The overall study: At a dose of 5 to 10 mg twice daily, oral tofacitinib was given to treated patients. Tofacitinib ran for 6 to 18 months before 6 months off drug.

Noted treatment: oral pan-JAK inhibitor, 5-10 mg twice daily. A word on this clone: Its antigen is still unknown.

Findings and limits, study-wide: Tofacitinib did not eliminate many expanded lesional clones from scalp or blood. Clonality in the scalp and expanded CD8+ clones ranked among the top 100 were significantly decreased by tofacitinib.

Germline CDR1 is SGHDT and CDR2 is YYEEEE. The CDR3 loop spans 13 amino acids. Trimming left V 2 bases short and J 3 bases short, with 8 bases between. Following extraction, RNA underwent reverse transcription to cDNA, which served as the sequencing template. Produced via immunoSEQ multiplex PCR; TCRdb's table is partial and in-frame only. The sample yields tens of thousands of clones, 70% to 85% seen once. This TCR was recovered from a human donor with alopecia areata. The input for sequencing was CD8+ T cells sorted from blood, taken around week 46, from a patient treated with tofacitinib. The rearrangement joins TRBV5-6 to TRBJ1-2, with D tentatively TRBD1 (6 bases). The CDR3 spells CASSFGGDYGYTF. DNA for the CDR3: TGTGCCAGCAGCTTTGGGGGCGACTATGGCTACACCTTC.